This TCR beta chain was recovered during a study of blood T cells in healthy people across ages. The wider study: Capturing about one barcoded beta molecule per two T cells was achieved by template switching. General observations from the study: Naive CD4+ cell counts and diversity both ran higher in long-lived than in aged donors.

A second PCR, run for about 6 to 11 cycles, used a sample-barcoded 5' primer plus a J-beta primer mix. MiXCR was run by TCRdb on the 5' RACE reads, yielding one entry per CDR3 protein. The sample has 1.5 million to 2 million distinct CDR3 sequences, 40% to 55% seen once. As for this clonotype: Its antigen remains unidentified.

CDR3 size: 18 residues. Germline CDR1 and CDR2: MNHEY and SVGAGI. The TCR comes from a woman aged 40 to 50 in good health. The chain is built from TRBV6-5 and TRBJ2-7, with 12 bases that match TRBD2. The better agreement between TRBJ2-5 and the DNA end casts doubt on the J call. What was sequenced was blood. Here the CDR3 DNA reads TGTGCCAGCAGTTGGCTAGCGGGGGGGCCTGTCCGAGGGGAGACCCAGTACTTC. Encoded protein: CASSWLAGGPVRGETQYF.